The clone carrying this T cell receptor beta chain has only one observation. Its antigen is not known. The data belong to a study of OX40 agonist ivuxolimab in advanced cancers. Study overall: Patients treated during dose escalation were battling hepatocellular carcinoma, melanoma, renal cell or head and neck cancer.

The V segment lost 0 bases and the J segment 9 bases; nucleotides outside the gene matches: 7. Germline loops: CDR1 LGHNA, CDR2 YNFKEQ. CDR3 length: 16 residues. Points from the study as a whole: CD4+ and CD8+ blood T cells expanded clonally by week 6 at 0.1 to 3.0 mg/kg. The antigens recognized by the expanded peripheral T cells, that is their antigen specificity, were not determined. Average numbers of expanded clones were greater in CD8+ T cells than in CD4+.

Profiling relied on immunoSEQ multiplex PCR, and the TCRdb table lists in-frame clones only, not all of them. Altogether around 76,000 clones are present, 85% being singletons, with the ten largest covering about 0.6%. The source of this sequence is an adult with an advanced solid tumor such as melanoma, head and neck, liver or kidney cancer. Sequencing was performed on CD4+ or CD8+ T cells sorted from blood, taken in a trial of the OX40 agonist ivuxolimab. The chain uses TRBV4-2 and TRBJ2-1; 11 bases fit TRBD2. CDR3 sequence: CASSQEGSGGAGEQFF. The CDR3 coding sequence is TGTGCCAGCAGCCAAGAAGGTAGCGGGGGGGCCGGTGAGCAGTTCTTC.